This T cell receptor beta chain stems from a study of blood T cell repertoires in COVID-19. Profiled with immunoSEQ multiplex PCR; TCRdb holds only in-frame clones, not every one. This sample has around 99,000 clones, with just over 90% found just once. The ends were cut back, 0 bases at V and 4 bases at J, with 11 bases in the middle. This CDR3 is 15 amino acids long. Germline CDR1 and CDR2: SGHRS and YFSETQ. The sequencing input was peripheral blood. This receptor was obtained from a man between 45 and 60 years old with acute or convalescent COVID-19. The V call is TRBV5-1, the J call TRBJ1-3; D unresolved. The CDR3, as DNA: TGCGCCAGCAGCTTGGACGGCGGTGGGGGAAACACCATATATTTT. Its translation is CASSLDGGGGNTIYF.